Below are 30 T cell receptor beta chains sequenced from a single sample in a study of T cells in tuberculosis (dated by TCRdb to about 2018). The library was produced with the immunoSEQ multiplex PCR assay. TCRdb took over this immuneACCESS table, retaining in-frame rearrangements with V and J assigned. Such tables are incomplete; in checked studies, under half of the missing clones stem from an unresolved V gene, and the remainder is unexplained. The sample contains 35,000 to 55,000 clones, about 95% of them found a single time. Clones ranked in the top ten supply roughly 6.9% of the sample. The source material was PBMCs. The receptors come from a donor between 5 and 29 years old with latent tuberculosis or without tuberculosis infection.

The CDR3 DNA sequence: TGTGCCAGCAGTCCCCGGGACTTTTACAATGAGCAGTTCTTC. This gives the protein CASSPRDFYNEQFF. The rearrangement links TRBV6-1 to TRBJ2-1; the D gene is possibly TRBD2 (6 bases). V shed 5 bases and J shed 4 bases, with 12 bases lying between them. The CDR3 has 14 residues. Germline assignment: CDR1 MNHNS and CDR2 SASEGT.

CDR3 coding DNA: TGTGCCAGCAGCTTTTTTAGCGGGGGTTTTGCCTACGAGCAGTACTTC. Translating gives CASSFFSGGFAYEQYF. The chain recombines TRBV5-6 with TRBJ2-7; TRBD2 agrees at 9 bases. Germline-derived CDR1 and CDR2 are SGHDT and YYEEEE. The CDR3 covers 16 residues. The trim removed 2 bases at V and 2 bases at J, leaving 8 bases unmatched.

CDR3 in amino acids: CASSSIGGLSYNEQFF. The DNA for the CDR3 is TGTGCCAGCAGCTCCATCGGCGGGCTCTCCTACAATGAGCAGTTCTTC. The rearrangement joins TRBV11-2 to TRBJ2-1; D may be TRBD2 (5 bases). Germline CDR1 is SGHAT and CDR2 is FQNNGV. This CDR3 comprises 16 residues. V lost 4 bases to trimming and J lost 0 bases, with 13 bases between them.

This rearrangement joins TRBV6-5 to TRBJ1-2; TRBD1 aligns across 7 bases. Trimming removed 3 bases from V and 8 bases from J; junction bases left unmatched: 6. The germline CDR1 and CDR2 sequences are MNHEY and SVGAGI. This CDR3 comprises 13 residues. The CDR3 DNA reads TGTGCCAGCAGTTATTCGACAGGGTTCGGCTACACCTTC. Translated: CASSYSTGFGYTF.

The chain links TRBV30 to TRBJ1-2; D not certain. From germline, CDR1 is GTSNPN and CDR2 SVGIG (reference sequence). This CDR3 has 13 residues. The germline V and J ends were trimmed by 3 bases and 6 bases, with 14 bases remaining between them. DNA of the CDR3: TGTGCCTGGAGCGCTCGCGGAACACATGGCTACACCTTC. It is translated as CAWSARGTHGYTF.

The rearrangement joins TRBV11-2 to TRBJ2-5; no reliable D call. CDR1 and CDR2 from the germline V gene are SGHAT and FQNNGV. The CDR3 extends over 12 amino acids. The germline V and J ends were trimmed by 3 bases and 3 bases, with 5 bases remaining between them. CDR3 region: CASSLAEETQYF. CDR3 nucleotides: TGTGCCAGCAGCTTGGCAGAAGAGACCCAGTACTTC. The variable domain in full, completed from reference TRBV11-2 and TRBJ2-5, reads EAGVAQSPRYKIIEKRQSVAFWCNPISGHATLYWYQQILGQGPKLLIQFQNNGVVDDSQLPKDRFSAERLKGVDSTLKIQPAKLEDSAVYLCASSLAEETQYFGPGTRLLVL.

DNA for the CDR3: TGCAGCGCTACCAGGGACACTGAAGCTTTCTTT. Residues: CSATRDTEAFF. The chain joins TRBV29-1 to TRBJ1-1; D may be TRBD1 (5 bases). Germline assignment: CDR1 SQVTM and CDR2 ANQGSEA. V lost 7 bases and J 3 bases, leaving 9 bases between the germline ends. The CDR3 covers 11 residues.

This chain joins TRBV4-2 and TRBJ1-5; maybe TRBD1 (5 bases). V lost 0 bases and J 0 bases, leaving 9 bases between the germline ends. The CDR3 length is 16 residues. The germline V gene encodes CDR1 LGHNA and CDR2 YNFKEQ. The CDR3 sequence is CASSQETVYSNQPQHF. CDR3 DNA: TGTGCCAGCAGCCAAGAGACAGTTTATAGCAATCAGCCCCAGCATTTT.

This chain connects TRBV18 to TRBJ1-1; 7 positions match TRBD1. V lost 3 bases and J lost 10; bases outside the gene matches: 11. Germline V gene data show CDR1 as KGHSH and CDR2 as LQKENI. The CDR3 consists of 14 residues. In DNA form, the CDR3 reads TGTGCCAGCTCACCCGGACAGGTTTTGGAGGGAGCTTTCTTT. The encoded protein is CASSPGQVLEGAFF.

The V call is TRBV20-1, the J call TRBJ1-3; no definite D call. Germline CDR1 DFQATT, CDR2 SNEGSKA (reference sequence). V lost 6 bases, J lost 0 bases, and 3 bases lay in between. CDR3 length: 11 amino acids. CDR3 protein: CSASSGNTIYF. The CDR3 DNA reads TGCAGTGCCTCCTCTGGAAACACCATATATTTT.

V and J are TRBV19 and TRBJ2-7, with D possibly being TRBD1 (5 bases). Trimming shortened V by 2 bases and J by 0 bases, and 8 bases separated the two germline ends. This CDR3 has 14 residues. Germline V gene sequence: CDR1 LNHDA, CDR2 SQIVND (reference sequence). CDR3 in amino acids: CASSIQTASYEQYF. The DNA of the CDR3 is TGTGCCAGTAGTATACAGACAGCCTCCTACGAGCAGTACTTC.

The chain carries TRBV6-1 and TRBJ1-5, with D possibly being TRBD1 (6 bases). This CDR3 has 16 amino acids. The germline V and J ends were trimmed by 1 base and 3 bases, with 13 bases remaining between them. The germline V gene encodes CDR1 MNHNS and CDR2 SASEGT. This CDR3 is CASSEVPGQFNQPQHF. The CDR3 DNA reads TGTGCCAGCAGTGAAGTTCCCGGACAGTTCAATCAGCCCCAGCATTTT.

This rearrangement joins TRBV30 to TRBJ1-1; no clear D. This CDR3 has 11 amino acids. CDR1 and CDR2 (germline): GTSNPN, SVGIG (reference sequence). V was cut by 5 bases and J by 4 bases, with 8 bases left in between. CDR3 coding DNA: TGTGCCTGGGATAGATTCACTGAAGCTTTCTTT. Translated, it gives CAWDRFTEAFF.

The genes are TRBV27 and TRBJ2-7; a possible D gene is TRBD1 (6 bases). The CDR3 length is 13 residues. Trimming took 5 bases from V and 4 from J, leaving 12 bases between them. Per the germline V gene, CDR1 is MNHEY and CDR2 is SMNVEV (reference sequence). The CDR3 is CASSMGALYEQYF. DNA of the CDR3: TGTGCCAGCAGTATGGGGGCGCTATACGAGCAGTACTTC.

The genes are TRBV5-1 and TRBJ2-3, with 8 bases matching TRBD1. Per the germline V gene, CDR1 is SGHRS and CDR2 is YFSETQ. J was trimmed by 3 bases and V by 0 bases; bases with no gene match: 6. This CDR3 comprises 16 residues. CDR3 nucleotide sequence: TGCGCCAGCAGCTTGGCCGGCAGGGGGCGAACAGATACGCAGTATTTT. It translates to CASSLAGRGRTDTQYF.

The chain links TRBV5-1 to TRBJ2-2, with TRBD1 as a possible D gene (6 bases). V lost 4 bases and J lost 4, with 17 bases in between. Germline V gene lookup returns CDR1 SGHRS and CDR2 YFSETQ. The CDR3 extends over 16 amino acids. The CDR3 loop reads CASSPGTPSGTGELFF. The CDR3, as DNA: TGCGCCAGCAGCCCCGGGACACCGTCGGGCACCGGGGAGCTGTTTTTT.

J is TRBJ2-2 and V is TRBV6-1; TRBD2 might be the D (6 bases). Trimming pared 5 bases from V and 5 bases from J, leaving 15 bases between. The CDR3 covers 15 residues. Germline lookup yields CDR1 MNHNS and CDR2 SASEGT. CDR3 amino acids: CASSPQGGWTGELFF. The CDR3 bases are TGTGCCAGCAGTCCCCAGGGAGGTTGGACCGGGGAGCTGTTTTTT.

The chain employs TRBV19 and TRBJ1-3; D is possibly TRBD1 (6 bases). There are 14 residues in the CDR3. With 7 bases removed from V and 2 bases from J, the gap between germline ends came to 12 bases. Germline V CDR1 and CDR2: LNHDA, SQIVND (reference sequence). CDR3 coding DNA: TGTGCCAGTATACCGACAGGACCTGGAAACACCATATATTTT. Encoded protein: CASIPTGPGNTIYF.

V is TRBV9 and J is TRBJ1-4; D possibly corresponds to TRBD1 (6 bases). V was cut by 4 bases and J by 4 bases, with 11 bases left in between. The germline V gene encodes CDR1 SGDLS and CDR2 YYNGEE. This CDR3 spans 14 amino acids. The DNA for the CDR3 is TGTGCCAGCAGCCTAGGGACATTTAATGAAAAACTGTTTTTT. Translating it yields CASSLGTFNEKLFF.

V usage is TRBV10-2 and J usage is TRBJ2-7; 7 bases align to TRBD2. V trimming: 7 bases; J trimming: 3 bases; junction bases outside the gene matches: 6. The CDR3 runs to 13 residues. Looked up from germline, CDR1 is WSHSY and CDR2 is SAAADI. CDR3 coding DNA: TGCGCCAGCAAATGGGGGGGAATCTACGAGCAGTACTTC. Its translation: CASKWGGIYEQYF.

The rearrangement joins TRBV2 to TRBJ1-5; D uncertain. CDR3 length: 14 amino acids. The V end lost 1 base, the J end lost 4 bases, and 8 bases lay between the germline ends. In germline, CDR1 is SNHLY, CDR2 FYNNEI. The CDR3 loop reads CASSEGAPNQPQHF. CDR3 nucleotide sequence: TGTGCCAGCAGTGAAGGAGCTCCTAATCAGCCCCAGCATTTT.

The V and J genes are TRBV6-6 and TRBJ2-1; a weak D match, TRBD1 (5 bases). Looked up from germline, CDR1 is MNHNY and CDR2 is SVGAGI (reference sequence). Trimming removed 5 bases from V and 7 bases from J, with 15 bases in between. The CDR3 has 14 residues. CDR3 nucleotides: TGTGCCAGCAGTGACCCAGGGCGACGGAATGAGCAGTTCTTC. As protein: CASSDPGRRNEQFF.

V usage is TRBV2 and J usage is TRBJ2-1; TRBD2 matches at 10 bases. Germline assignment: CDR1 SNHLY and CDR2 FYNNEI. This CDR3 has 14 amino acids. The junction had 10 bases not matched to a gene; V was cut back by 10 bases and J by 7 bases. CDR3 protein: CATNPAGGHNEQFF. The DNA of the CDR3 is TGTGCCACCAACCCAGCGGGGGGGCATAATGAGCAGTTCTTC.

The chain recombines TRBV10-3 with TRBJ1-5, with D possibly TRBD1 on 6 matching bases. Germline-derived CDR1 and CDR2 are ENHRY and SYGVKD. Trimming shortened V by 4 bases and J by 4 bases, and 14 bases separated the two germline ends. The CDR3 spans 15 residues. CDR3 residues: CAISAGQTGNQPQHF. CDR3 sequence (DNA): TGTGCCATCAGTGCGGGACAAACTGGGAATCAGCCCCAGCATTTT.

The genes are TRBV27 and TRBJ1-5, with TRBD1 identical over 7 bases. Germline loops: CDR1 MNHEY, CDR2 SMNVEV (reference sequence). V shed 4 bases, J shed 0 bases, and the junction held 6 bases outside the gene matches. The CDR3 is made up of 16 amino acids. This chain's CDR3 is CASSSLQGVSNQPQHF. The CDR3 DNA reads TGTGCCAGCAGTTCCCTCCAGGGGGTTAGCAATCAGCCCCAGCATTTT.

This chain joins TRBV5-5 and TRBJ2-7, with D unresolved. Per the germline V gene, CDR1 is SGHKS and CDR2 is YYEKEE (reference sequence). The CDR3 covers 13 residues. V shed 4 bases and J shed 3 bases, with 11 bases lying between them. The CDR3 loop is CASSREPFYEQYF. The DNA of the CDR3 is TGTGCCAGCAGCCGAGAACCATTCTACGAGCAGTACTTC.

The chain uses TRBV19 and TRBJ1-5, with a possible D match to TRBD1 (6 bases). Trimming removed 6 bases at V and 1 base at J, with 16 bases between. Germline CDR1 LNHDA, CDR2 SQIVND (reference sequence). The CDR3 is 16 amino acids. The CDR3 reads CASSPRTALSNQPQHF. In DNA, the CDR3 is TGTGCCAGTAGCCCACGGACAGCCTTGAGCAATCAGCCCCAGCATTTT.

The V gene is TRBV7-2, the J gene TRBJ1-5; no clear D. This CDR3 has 13 amino acids. Germline V gene sequence: CDR1 SGHTA, CDR2 FQGNSA. Trimming removed 2 bases from V and 5 bases from J, with 7 bases in between. DNA of the CDR3: TGTGCCAGCAGCTTACAGGAGGATCAGCCCCAGCATTTT. This translates into CASSLQEDQPQHF.

The V call is TRBV4-2, the J call TRBJ1-2, with D unresolved. V shed 0 bases and J shed 3 bases, with 8 bases lying between them. CDR1 is LGHNA, CDR2 YNFKEQ, per germline. The CDR3 is 14 amino acids. The CDR3, as DNA: TGTGCCAGCAGCCAAGATCTTTCGGACTATGGCTACACCTTC. The encoded protein is CASSQDLSDYGYTF.

This clone came up once. Other nucleotide sequences in the sample specify the same CDR3. This chain links TRBV6-4 with TRBJ2-2, with a weak D call TRBD1 (6 bases). CDR1 is MRHNA and CDR2 is SNTAGT in the germline V gene. Trimming took off 2 bases at V and 5 bases at J, with 6 bases between the two ends. The CDR3 loop spans 13 amino acids. Here the CDR3 reads CASSDRGTGELFF. In DNA, the CDR3 is TGTGCCAGCAGTGACAGGGGGACCGGGGAGCTGTTTTTT.